This T cell receptor beta chain was obtained from a study of radiotherapy plus CTLA-4 blockade in lung cancer. Focal radiation plus CTLA-4 blockade with ipilimumab was administered to patients who had chemo-refractory metastatic non-small-cell lung cancer. Study results and limitations: After radiotherapy and ipilimumab, tumor-derived clones expanded in peripheral blood. According to reports, early shifts in blood T cell clones, alongside interferon-beta, forecast response most accurately.

Comment on this clone: Its specificity is not known.

This CDR3 region has 15 residues. CDR1 is SGHTA, CDR2 FQGNSA, per germline. V dropped 1 base and J dropped 5; count of bases not matched to a gene: 5. TCRdb keeps only in-frame clones here, not all; method: immunoSEQ multiplex PCR. The sample carries about 88,000 clones, about 78% recorded once. The material was peripheral blood, obtained from a patient treated with radiotherapy plus ipilimumab. This receptor was taken from a human donor with non-small cell lung cancer that progressed on radiotherapy plus ipilimumab. This chain connects TRBV7-2 to TRBJ2-1; 7 bases are shared with TRBD2. CDR3 amino acids: CASSLGVAGDNEQFF. CDR3 DNA: TGTGCCAGCAGCTTAGGGGTAGCGGGTGACAATGAGCAGTTCTTC. The full variable domain, in which reference TRBV7-2 and TRBJ2-1 provide the parts outside the CDR3, is GAGVSQSPSNKVTEKGKDVELRCDPISGHTALYWYRQSLGQGLEFLIYFQGNSAPDKSGLPSDRFSAERTGGSVSTLTIQRTQQEDSAVYLCASSLGVAGDNEQFFGPGTRLTVL.